These 24 T cell receptor beta chains share one sample of origin, sequenced in a study of human T cells and chemical hapten exposure. The time point here: patch test 1, 2 weeks after DPC sensitization. Treatment specified: therapeutic diphenylcyclopropenone sensitization with weekly scalp DPC. One entry per CDR3 protein results from TCRdb running MiXCR on the RACE reads. The sample shows roughly 120,000 distinct CDR3 sequences, around 10% of them seen only once. This specimen was whole blood, taken in connection with sensitization to the hapten diphenylcyclopropenone (DPC). The receptors derive from a woman in her fifties or sixties with alopecia areata. Some clones in this sample may be carry-over from other donors' samples.

The chain links TRBV11-2 to TRBJ1-4, with D tentatively TRBD1 (5 bases). Per the germline V gene, CDR1 is SGHAT and CDR2 is FQNNGV. V lost 7 bases, J lost 3 bases, and 12 bases lay in between. The CDR3 totals 14 residues. CDR3 protein: CASTVGGSNEKLFF. CDR3 sequence (DNA): TGTGCCAGCACCGTCGGGGGATCTAATGAAAAACTGTTTTTT.

This clonotype showed up just a few times. The chain uses TRBV6-5 and TRBJ2-1; 10 bases match TRBD2. The CDR3 length is 15 residues. The V gene's germline CDR1 is MNHEY and CDR2 SVGAGI. The V segment lost 10 bases and the J segment 5 bases; nucleotides outside the gene matches: 11. CDR3 in amino acids: CATSLAGKGNNEQFF. CDR3 sequence (DNA): TGTGCCACGTCACTAGCGGGGAAAGGTAACAATGAGCAGTTCTTC.

This chain links TRBV24-1 with TRBJ2-3, with D perhaps TRBD1 or TRBD2 (5 bases each). Germline loops: CDR1 KGHDR, CDR2 SFDVKD. The CDR3 spans 15 residues. Between the trimmed V and J ends, which lost 6 bases and 4 bases, there was a span of 16 bases. CDR3 protein: CATSSPRQGADTQYF. The CDR3 nucleotides are TGTGCCACCAGTAGCCCCAGGCAGGGAGCAGATACGCAGTATTTT.

The chain couples TRBV5-1 to TRBJ1-1; D is unresolved. Trimming removed 2 bases at V and 6 bases at J, with 14 bases between. In germline, CDR1 is SGHRS, CDR2 YFSETQ. This CDR3 has 14 residues. CDR3 coding DNA: TGCGCCAGCAGCTTATCCCGTCAAGAGGCTGAAGCTTTCTTT. Protein product: CASSLSRQEAEAFF.

This clonotype was counted at least ten times. The J gene is TRBJ1-2, the V gene TRBV7-8; TRBD1 agrees at 7 bases. Trimming at V came to 1 base and at J to 4 bases, leaving 3 bases not matched to a gene. Germline-derived CDR1 and CDR2 are SGHVS and FQNEAQ. The CDR3 sequence is 14 residues long. This CDR3 is CASSLGGGGYGYTF. The CDR3 region has the DNA TGTGCCAGCAGCTTAGGAGGGGGCGGCTATGGCTACACCTTC.

This clonotype was counted at least ten times. CDR3 DNA: TGTGCCAGCAGCTTACCACAGCTAAACTATGGCTACACCTTC. The encoded protein is CASSLPQLNYGYTF. J is TRBJ1-2 and V is TRBV11-2; D is ambiguous. The CDR3 length is 14 residues. V was clipped by 2 bases and J by 2 bases, with 9 bases between them. Germline CDR1 SGHAT, CDR2 FQNNGV.

The CDR3 sequence: CASSKGGTGLAGKGSYNEQFF. CDR3 nucleotide sequence: TGTGCCAGCAGCAAAGGAGGCACGGGACTAGCGGGAAAAGGGTCCTACAATGAGCAGTTCTTC. The rearrangement links TRBV21-1 to TRBJ2-1; TRBD2 was called by the table and not checked on the DNA. TRBV21-1 is a pseudogene. The CDR3 consists of 21 residues.

Only a few counts were recorded for this clonotype. This chain uses TRBV6-4 with TRBJ2-1, with TRBD2 identical over 11 bases. CDR3 length: 18 amino acids. Germline values: CDR1 MRHNA, CDR2 SNTAGT. Losses at the gene ends were 3 bases for V and 3 bases for J; bases not matched to a gene: 10. The CDR3 DNA is TGTGCCAGCAGTGAGGTTCCTACCCTAGCGGGGGGCTACAATGAGCAGTTCTTC. This codes for CASSEVPTLAGGYNEQFF.

For this clonotype: A read error may be the cause here, since a much bigger clone is one base away. The V and J genes are TRBV4-3 and TRBJ2-4, with 10 bases identical to TRBD1. Germline V gene sequence: CDR1 LGHNA, CDR2 YSLEER. The CDR3 has 16 residues. CDR3 protein: CASSQVGQGIQNFQYF. DNA of the CDR3: TGCGCCAGCAGCCAAGTGGGACAGGGGATCCAAAACTTTCAGTACTTC.

This clonotype came up a few times. The J gene is TRBJ2-1, the V gene TRBV20-1; D tentatively reads TRBD1 or TRBD2 (5 bases each). CDR1 is DFQATT, CDR2 SNEGSKA, per germline (reference sequence). There are 10 residues in the CDR3. Trimming cost V 5 bases and J 10 bases, with 9 bases left between them. This chain's CDR3 is CSARQREQFF. The CDR3 DNA reads as TGCAGTGCTCGACAGCGGGAGCAGTTCTTC.

This clonotype was seen more than once but under ten times. The chain links TRBV9 to TRBJ2-7; possibly TRBD1 or TRBD2 for D (5 bases each). Per the germline V gene, CDR1 is SGDLS and CDR2 is YYNGEE. V gave up 7 bases and J gave up 6 bases, with 20 bases separating them. This CDR3 contains 14 residues. CDR3 amino acids: CASGRGTDLFEQYF. CDR3 DNA sequence: TGTGCCAGCGGCCGTGGGACGGATCTTTTCGAGCAGTACTTC.

Many counts were recorded for this clonotype. This chain links TRBV28 with TRBJ2-7; 8 bases match TRBD1. The trim removed 9 bases at V and 0 bases at J, leaving 10 bases unmatched. Germline V lookup: CDR1 MDHEN, CDR2 SYDVKM. This CDR3 is built from 15 residues. The CDR3 is CASEGRDRSSYEQYF. The CDR3 DNA reads TGTGCCAGTGAGGGCCGGGACAGGAGCTCCTACGAGCAGTACTTC.

The chain links TRBV6-1 to TRBJ2-3, with 7 bases fitting TRBD1. The length of the CDR3 is 14 residues. The junction had 3 bases not matched to a gene; V was cut back by 6 bases and J by 0 bases. The germline CDR1 and CDR2 sequences are MNHNS and SASEGT. This chain's CDR3 is CASRDRTSTDTQYF. CDR3 coding DNA: TGTGCCAGCAGGGACAGGACCAGCACAGATACGCAGTATTTT.

The V call is TRBV7-2, the J call TRBJ2-3; perhaps TRBD2 as D (6 bases). The CDR3 consists of 15 residues. Germline V lookup: CDR1 SGHTA, CDR2 FQGNSA. The V end was cut by 5 bases, the J end by 4 bases, with 16 bases between. The DNA for the CDR3 is TGTGCCAGCAGCCCCCAGGGAGGTCTCGCAGATACGCAGTATTTT. As protein: CASSPQGGLADTQYF.

The V gene is TRBV2, the J gene TRBJ1-1; no definite D call. V lost 8 bases to trimming and J lost 1 base, with 11 bases between them. This CDR3 contains 13 residues. CDR1 and CDR2 (germline): SNHLY, FYNNEI. CDR3 DNA: TGTGCCAGCTCCGGACGCTGGAACACTGAAGCTTTCTTT. Amino acids: CASSGRWNTEAFF. Looking up the rest from reference TRBV2 and TRBJ1-1 gives the full variable domain: EPEVTQTPSHQVTQMGQEVILRCVPISNHLYFYWYRQILGQKVEFLVSFYNNEISEKSEIFDDQFSVERPDGSNFTLKIRSTKLEDSAMYFCASSGRWNTEAFFGQGTRLTVV.

This clonotype was detected only a few times. This chain links TRBV20-1 with TRBJ2-7, with TRBD2 matching over 7 bases. Germline trimming cut 3 bases from V and 3 bases from J; bases unmatched to any gene: 11. Germline CDR1 and CDR2: DFQATT and SNEGSKA (reference sequence). This CDR3 contains 15 residues. DNA for the CDR3: TGCAGTGCTAGGAAAGTCGCTAGCGGACTCTACGAGCAGTACTTC. It encodes CSARKVASGLYEQYF.

The table lists this clonotype with many counts. This chain uses TRBV7-8 with TRBJ2-1; the match to TRBD2 covers 14 bases. The CDR3 loop spans 16 amino acids. Germline CDR1 is SGHVS and CDR2 is FQNEAQ. The V and J ends lost 5 bases and 6 bases, in that order; junction bases with no gene match: 6. The CDR3 DNA is TGTGCCAGCAGCCCCCGACTAGCGGGAGGGACCAATGAGCAGTTCTTC. Translation: CASSPRLAGGTNEQFF.

The rearrangement links TRBV4-2 to TRBJ1-1; D is unresolved. The CDR3 spans 14 residues. Germline V gene data show CDR1 as LGHNA and CDR2 as YNFKEQ. V was pared by 8 bases and J by 5 bases, with 18 bases between. The CDR3 reads CASVYLRGGTEAFF. CDR3 in DNA: TGTGCCAGCGTTTACTTAAGAGGAGGGACTGAAGCTTTCTTT.

The gene calls are TRBV5-1 and TRBJ2-1, with TRBD2 identical over 7 bases. The CDR3 runs 14 residues. The ends lost 4 bases at V and 3 bases at J; junction bases unmatched: 4. In germline, CDR1 is SGHRS, CDR2 YFSETQ. The CDR3 DNA reads TGCGCCAGCAGCCTCGGACTAGACTACAATGAGCAGTTCTTC. Residues: CASSLGLDYNEQFF.

This clonotype showed up just a few times. This chain uses TRBV28 with TRBJ2-7, with 7 bases identical to TRBD1. CDR3 length equals 14 residues. J gave up 4 bases and V 3 bases, and 6 bases lay outside the gene matches. Germline CDR1 and CDR2: MDHEN and SYDVKM. In nucleotides, the CDR3 is TGTGCCAGCAGTTTGCGACAGGGTCGGTACGAGCAGTACTTC. This sequence encodes CASSLRQGRYEQYF. Full variable domain (missing parts from reference TRBV28 and TRBJ2-7): DVKVTQSSRYLVKRTGEKVFLECVQDMDHENMFWYRQDPGLGLRLIYFSYDVKMKEKGDIPEGYSVSREKKERFSLILESASTNQTSMYLCASSLRQGRYEQYFGPGTRLTVT.

Ten or more counts support this clonotype. CDR3 bases: TGTGCCAGCAGCCCGACAGGAAACCTTCAGCCCCAGCATTTT. This sequence encodes CASSPTGNLQPQHF. J is TRBJ1-5 and V is TRBV6-5; weak D call: TRBD1 (6 bases). The length of the CDR3 is 14 residues. CDR1 is MNHEY, CDR2 SVGAGI, per germline. With 6 bases removed from V and 6 bases from J, the gap between germline ends came to 15 bases.

CDR3 loop: CSASTRAIEAFF. In DNA form, the CDR3 reads TGCAGTGCTTCGACCCGGGCCATTGAAGCTTTCTTT. The chain uses TRBV20-1 and TRBJ1-1; D uncertain. Trimming shortened V by 5 bases and J by 7 bases, and 14 bases separated the two germline ends. The length of the CDR3 is 12 residues. Germline CDR1 and CDR2: DFQATT and SNEGSKA (reference sequence).

The sample holds many counts of this clonotype. This sequence joins TRBV14 and TRBJ2-5; D ambiguous. Trimming stripped 6 bases from V and 5 bases from J, with 13 bases between. The CDR3 sequence is 13 residues long. Germline CDR1 is SGHDN and CDR2 is FVKESK. CDR3 nucleotides: TGTGCCAGCAGAAGAGACCCTCGGGAGACCCAGTACTTC. Residues: CASRRDPRETQYF.

This clonotype was picked up a small number of times. The V gene is TRBV12-3 or TRBV12-4, the J gene TRBJ1-4; TRBD1 matches at 7 bases. Losses at the gene ends were 6 bases for V and 8 bases for J; bases not matched to a gene: 12. The CDR3 consists of 15 residues. This CDR3 reads CASSRMGQLGEKLFF. The CDR3 DNA is TGTGCCAGCAGCCGGATGGGACAGCTCGGAGAAAAACTGTTTTTT.